This TCR beta chain was identified during a study of blood T cell repertoires in COVID-19. The overall study: COVID-19 samples collected from the United States, Italy and Spain covered acute and convalescent phases. PBMCs, B-cell-depleted T cells, or T cells were the source of the cDNA or gDNA that made up the material.

In the study's own analysis: Amplification from reference gene primers served as the basis for estimated nucleated cell counts. Sequencing was performed with immunoSEQ multiplex PCR; in TCRdb, only in-frame clones are kept and a portion is missing. V and J calls and clone size are copied from that table; D and trimming were computed from the DNA. The sample lists roughly 97,000 clones, around 87% seen once, with around 15% in the top ten. CDR3 size: 13 residues. Germline V CDR1 and CDR2: ENHRY, SYGVKD. V gave up 8 bases and J gave up 4 bases, with 12 bases separating them. The chain couples TRBV10-3 to TRBJ2-1; D perhaps matches TRBD1 (5 bases). This TCR was sampled from a man aged 45-65 years with acute or convalescent COVID-19. The specimen was peripheral blood. This CDR3 reads CAIWVQDYNEQFF. The CDR3 bases are TGTGCCATCTGGGTACAGGATTACAATGAGCAGTTCTTC.